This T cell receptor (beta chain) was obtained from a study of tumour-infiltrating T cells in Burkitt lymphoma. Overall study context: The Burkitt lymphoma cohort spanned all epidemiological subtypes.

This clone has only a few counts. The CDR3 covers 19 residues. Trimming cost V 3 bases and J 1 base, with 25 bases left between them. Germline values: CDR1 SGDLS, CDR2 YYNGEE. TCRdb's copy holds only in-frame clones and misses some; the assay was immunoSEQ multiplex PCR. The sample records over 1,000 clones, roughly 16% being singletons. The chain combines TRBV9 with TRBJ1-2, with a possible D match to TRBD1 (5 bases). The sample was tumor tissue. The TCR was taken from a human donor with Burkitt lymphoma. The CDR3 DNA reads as TGTGCCAGCAGCGCGCCCCGCGCCTGGGAGGGGCAGGGTAACTATGGCTACACCTTC. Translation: CASSAPRAWEGQGNYGYTF.